This T cell receptor (beta chain) appears in the sequencing data of a study of identical twins. Germline V gives CDR1 MNHEY, CDR2 SVGEGT. This CDR3 spans 11 amino acids. The V gene lost 5 bases and the J gene lost 10 bases, with 12 bases spanning the gap. This clonotype was seen a handful of times. Its antigen is unidentified. Study-wide results and caveats: One should note that invariant MAIT and iNKT cells could partly confound zero-insertion analyses.

TCRdb re-analysed the 5' RACE reads in MiXCR, keeping a single row per CDR3 protein. This sample has a few hundred thousand distinct CDR3 sequences, with roughly 9.9% found just once. With no exceptions, donors were healthy Caucasians. A further study also used this sample, focusing on yellow fever vaccine responses in identical twins.

What was sequenced was PBMCs. This TCR was sampled from a woman aged 18 to 35 in good health. The chain couples TRBV6-2 or TRBV6-3 to TRBJ2-7; tentative D call: TRBD2 (5 bases). The CDR3 nucleotides read TGTGCCAGCAGTAGCGGACCTAGACAGTACTTC. This translates into CASSSGPRQYF.